This entry features one T cell receptor (beta chain) sequence. These data come from a study of blood T cell repertoires in COVID-19. Sequenced by immunoSEQ multiplex PCR; TCRdb stores in-frame clones only, minus some. The repertoire holds some 91,000 clones, less than 95% seen once, with 1.5% to 2% in the top ten. CDR3 size: 13 residues. The V and J ends lost 4 bases and 3 bases, in that order; junction bases with no gene match: 3. In germline, CDR1 is SGHRS, CDR2 YFSETQ. Sequenced material: peripheral blood. This chain joins TRBV5-1 and TRBJ1-2, with 7 bases that match TRBD1. The origin of this receptor is a man between 60 and 75 years old with acute or convalescent COVID-19. In nucleotides, the CDR3 is TGCGCCAGCAGCGCTACAGGGGACTATGGCTACACCTTC. Encoded protein: CASSATGDYGYTF.